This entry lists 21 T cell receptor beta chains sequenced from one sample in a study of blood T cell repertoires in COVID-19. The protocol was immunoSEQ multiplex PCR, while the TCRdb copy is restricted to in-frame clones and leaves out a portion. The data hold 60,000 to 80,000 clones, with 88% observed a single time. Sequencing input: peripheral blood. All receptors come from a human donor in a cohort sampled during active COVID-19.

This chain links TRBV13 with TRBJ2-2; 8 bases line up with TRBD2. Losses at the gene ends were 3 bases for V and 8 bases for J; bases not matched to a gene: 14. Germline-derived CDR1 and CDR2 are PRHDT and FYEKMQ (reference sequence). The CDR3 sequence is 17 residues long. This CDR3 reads CASSFGLAGLGGGELFF. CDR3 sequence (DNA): TGTGCCAGCAGCTTTGGTCTAGCGGGCCTTGGAGGAGGGGAGCTGTTTTTT.

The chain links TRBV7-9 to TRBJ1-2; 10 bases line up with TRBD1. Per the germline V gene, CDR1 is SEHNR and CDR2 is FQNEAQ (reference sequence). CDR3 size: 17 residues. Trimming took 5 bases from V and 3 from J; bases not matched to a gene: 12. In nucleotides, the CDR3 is TGTGCCAGCAGCCTACAAAAGGGACAGGGGAGGGACTATGGCTACACCTTC. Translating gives CASSLQKGQGRDYGYTF.

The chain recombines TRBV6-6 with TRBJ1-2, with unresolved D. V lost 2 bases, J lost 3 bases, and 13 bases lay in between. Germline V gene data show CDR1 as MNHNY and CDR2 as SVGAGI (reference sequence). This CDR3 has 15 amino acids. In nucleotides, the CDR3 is TGTGCCAGCAGTTACGGGCAGGAAATAGACTATGGCTACACCTTC. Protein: CASSYGQEIDYGYTF.

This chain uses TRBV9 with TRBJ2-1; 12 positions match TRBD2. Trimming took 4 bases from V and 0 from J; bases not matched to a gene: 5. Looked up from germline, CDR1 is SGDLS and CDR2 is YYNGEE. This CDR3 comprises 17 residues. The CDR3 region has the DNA TGTGCCAGCAGCACCCCACTAGCGGGGGGCTCCTACAATGAGCAGTTCTTC. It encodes CASSTPLAGGSYNEQFF. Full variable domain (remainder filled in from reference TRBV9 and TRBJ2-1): DSGVTQTPKHLITATGQRVTLRCSPRSGDLSVYWYQQSLDQGLQFLIQYYNGEERAKGNILERFSAQQFPDLHSELNLSSLELGDSALYFCASSTPLAGGSYNEQFFGPGTRLTVL.

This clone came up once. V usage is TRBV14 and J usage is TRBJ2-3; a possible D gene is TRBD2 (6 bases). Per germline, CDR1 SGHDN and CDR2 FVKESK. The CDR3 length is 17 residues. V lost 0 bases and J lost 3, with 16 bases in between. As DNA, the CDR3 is TGTGCCAGCAGCCAAGATCGGGAGCGGCTTGGTACAGATACGCAGTATTTT. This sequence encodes CASSQDRERLGTDTQYF. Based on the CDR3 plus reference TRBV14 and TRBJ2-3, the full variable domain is EAGVTQFPSHSVIEKGQTVTLRCDPISGHDNLYWYRRVMGKEIKFLLHFVKESKQDESGMPNNRFLAERTGGTYSTLKVQPAELEDSGVYFCASSQDRERLGTDTQYFGPGTRLTVL.

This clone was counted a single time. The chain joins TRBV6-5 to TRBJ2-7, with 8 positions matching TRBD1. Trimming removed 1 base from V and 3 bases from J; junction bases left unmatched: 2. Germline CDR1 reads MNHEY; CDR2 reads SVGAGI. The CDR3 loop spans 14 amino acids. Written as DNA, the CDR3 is TGTGCCAGCAGTTACTGGGACAGGAGCTACGAGCAGTACTTC. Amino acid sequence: CASSYWDRSYEQYF.

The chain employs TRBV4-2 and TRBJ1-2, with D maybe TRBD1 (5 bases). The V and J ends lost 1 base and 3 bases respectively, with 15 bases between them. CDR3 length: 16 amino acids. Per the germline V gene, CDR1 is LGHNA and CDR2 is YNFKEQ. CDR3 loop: CASSQAEPVTDYGYTF. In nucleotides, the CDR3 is TGTGCCAGCAGCCAAGCGGAACCTGTGACAGACTATGGCTACACCTTC.

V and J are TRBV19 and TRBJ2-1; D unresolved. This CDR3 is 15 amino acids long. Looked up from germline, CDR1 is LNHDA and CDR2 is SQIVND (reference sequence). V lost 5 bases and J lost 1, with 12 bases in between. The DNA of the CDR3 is TGTGCCAGTAGTCTCGGCGGTAGGTCCTACAATGAGCAGTTCTTC. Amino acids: CASSLGGRSYNEQFF.

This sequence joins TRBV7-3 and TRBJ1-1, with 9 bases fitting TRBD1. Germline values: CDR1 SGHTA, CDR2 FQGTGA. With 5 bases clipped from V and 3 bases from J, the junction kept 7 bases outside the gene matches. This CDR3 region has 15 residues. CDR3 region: CASSPGQGRDTEAFF. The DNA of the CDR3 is TGTGCCAGCAGCCCAGGACAGGGGAGGGACACTGAAGCTTTCTTT.

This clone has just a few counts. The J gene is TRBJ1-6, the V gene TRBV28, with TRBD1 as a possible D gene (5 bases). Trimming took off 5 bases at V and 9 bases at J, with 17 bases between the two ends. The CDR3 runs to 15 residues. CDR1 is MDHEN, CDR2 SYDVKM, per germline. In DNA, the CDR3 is TGTGCCAGCAGTCCCGTGACGACGGGGGGTTCACCCCTCCACTTT. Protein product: CASSPVTTGGSPLHF.

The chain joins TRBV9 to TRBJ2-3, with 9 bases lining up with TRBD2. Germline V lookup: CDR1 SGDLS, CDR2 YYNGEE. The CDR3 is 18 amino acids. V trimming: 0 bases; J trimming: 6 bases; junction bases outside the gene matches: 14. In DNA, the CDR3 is TGTGCCAGCAGCGTAGGGACTAGCGACGGGGGACCCCGGGATACGCAGTATTTT. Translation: CASSVGTSDGGPRDTQYF.

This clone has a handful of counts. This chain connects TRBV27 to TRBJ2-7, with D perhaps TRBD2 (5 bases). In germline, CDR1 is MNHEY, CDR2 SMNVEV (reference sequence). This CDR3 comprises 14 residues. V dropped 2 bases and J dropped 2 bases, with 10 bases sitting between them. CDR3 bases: TGTGCCAGCAGTTTACGGACTCAAGCCTACGAGCAGTACTTC. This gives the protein CASSLRTQAYEQYF.

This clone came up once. In DNA form, the CDR3 reads TGTGCCAGCAGCTCGAAATCCACAGGGCCAAACACTGAAGCTTTCTTT. Amino acid sequence: CASSSKSTGPNTEAFF. V is TRBV13 and J is TRBJ1-1; D is possibly TRBD1 (6 bases). V was clipped by 4 bases and J by 2 bases, with 17 bases between them. Per germline, CDR1 PRHDT and CDR2 FYEKMQ (reference sequence). The CDR3 length is 16 residues.

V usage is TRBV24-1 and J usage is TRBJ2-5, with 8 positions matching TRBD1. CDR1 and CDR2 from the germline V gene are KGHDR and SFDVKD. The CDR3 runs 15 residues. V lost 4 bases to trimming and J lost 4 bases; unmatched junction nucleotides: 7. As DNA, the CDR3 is TGTGCCACCAGTGACGGACAGGGTGGACCAGAGACCCAGTACTTC. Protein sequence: CATSDGQGGPETQYF.

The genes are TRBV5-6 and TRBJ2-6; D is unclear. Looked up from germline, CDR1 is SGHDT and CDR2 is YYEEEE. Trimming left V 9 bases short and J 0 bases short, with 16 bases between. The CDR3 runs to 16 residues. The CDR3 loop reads CATTSRILSGANVLTF. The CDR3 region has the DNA TGTGCCACCACGTCGAGGATCCTCTCTGGGGCCAACGTCCTGACTTTC.

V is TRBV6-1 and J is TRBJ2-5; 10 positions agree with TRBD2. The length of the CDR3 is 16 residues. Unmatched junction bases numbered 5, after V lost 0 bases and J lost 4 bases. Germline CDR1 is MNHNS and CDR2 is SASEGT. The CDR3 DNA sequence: TGTGCCAGCAGTGAAGCTGCAGCGGGAGGGCCAGAGACCCAGTACTTC. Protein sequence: CASSEAAAGGPETQYF.

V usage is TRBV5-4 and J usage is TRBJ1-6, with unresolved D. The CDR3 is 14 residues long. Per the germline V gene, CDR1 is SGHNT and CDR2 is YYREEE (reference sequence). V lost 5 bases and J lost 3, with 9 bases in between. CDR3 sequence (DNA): TGTGCCAGCAGTCGAGAGATCTATAATTCACCCCTCCACTTT. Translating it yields CASSREIYNSPLHF.

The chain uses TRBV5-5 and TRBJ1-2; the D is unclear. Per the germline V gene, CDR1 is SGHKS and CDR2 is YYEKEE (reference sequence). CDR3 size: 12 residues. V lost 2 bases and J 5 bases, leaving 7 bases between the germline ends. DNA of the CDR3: TGTGCCAGCAGCTTAGCGGGGTATGGCTACACCTTC. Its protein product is CASSLAGYGYTF.

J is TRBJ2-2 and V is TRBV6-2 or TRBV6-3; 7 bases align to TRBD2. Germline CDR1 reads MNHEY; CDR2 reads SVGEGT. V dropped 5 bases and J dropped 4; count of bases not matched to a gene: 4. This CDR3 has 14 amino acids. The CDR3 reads CASSSGESTGELFF. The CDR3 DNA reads TGTGCCAGCAGTAGCGGGGAGAGCACCGGGGAGCTGTTTTTT.

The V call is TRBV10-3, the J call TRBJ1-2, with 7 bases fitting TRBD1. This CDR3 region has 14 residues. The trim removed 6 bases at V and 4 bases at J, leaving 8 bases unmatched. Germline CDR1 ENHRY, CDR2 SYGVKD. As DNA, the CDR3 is TGTGCCATCAGCCCGAAGGCAGGGGGCTATGGCTACACCTTC. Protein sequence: CAISPKAGGYGYTF.

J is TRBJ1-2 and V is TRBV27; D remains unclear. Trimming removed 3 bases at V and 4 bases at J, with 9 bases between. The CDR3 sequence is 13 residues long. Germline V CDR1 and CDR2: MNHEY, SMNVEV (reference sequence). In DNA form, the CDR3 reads TGTGCCAGCAGTTTCGCTGGCCCCTATGGCTACACCTTC. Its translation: CASSFAGPYGYTF.